The present T cell receptor (beta chain) was sequenced within a study of early T cells in non-severe SARS-CoV-2 infection. The overall study: Unsorted whole-blood RNA was sequenced in bulk, leaving chains unpaired. General study points: VDJdb-based annotation leaned toward anti-spike CD8 responses and missed private and CD4 specificities.

The CDR3 has 16 amino acids. Germline CDR1 MNHNS, CDR2 SASEGT. Deletions cut 6 bases from V and 0 bases from J, with 15 bases between. Of note for this clonotype: The antigen is undetermined.

Tagging with unique molecular identifiers was applied to individual cDNA molecules. TCRdb re-called the 5' RACE reads with MiXCR, one entry per CDR3 protein. The sample yields about 64,000 distinct CDR3 sequences, around 14% seen once. The TCR sequence derives from an adult who was a healthcare worker with PCR-confirmed SARS-CoV-2 infection or an uninfected control (not recorded which). The sequenced material came from whole blood. This rearrangement joins TRBV6-1 to TRBJ1-3; D is perhaps TRBD1 (5 bases). The CDR3 bases are TGTGCCAGCAGCCGGGACGGAGGGTTCTCTGGAAACACCATATATTTT. The encoded protein is CASSRDGGFSGNTIYF.